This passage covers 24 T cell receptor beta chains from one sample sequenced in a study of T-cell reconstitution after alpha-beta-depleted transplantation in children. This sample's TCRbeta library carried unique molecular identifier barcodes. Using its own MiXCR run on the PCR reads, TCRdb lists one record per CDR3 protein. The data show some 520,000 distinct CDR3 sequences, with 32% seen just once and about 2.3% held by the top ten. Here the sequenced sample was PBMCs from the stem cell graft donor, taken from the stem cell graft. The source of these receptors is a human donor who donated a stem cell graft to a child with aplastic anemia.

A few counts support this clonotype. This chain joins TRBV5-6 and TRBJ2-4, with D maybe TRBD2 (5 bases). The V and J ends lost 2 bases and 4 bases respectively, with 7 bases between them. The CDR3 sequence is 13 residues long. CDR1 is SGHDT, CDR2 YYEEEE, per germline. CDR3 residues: CASSFGGKNIQYF. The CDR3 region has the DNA TGTGCCAGCAGCTTCGGCGGGAAAAACATTCAGTACTTC.

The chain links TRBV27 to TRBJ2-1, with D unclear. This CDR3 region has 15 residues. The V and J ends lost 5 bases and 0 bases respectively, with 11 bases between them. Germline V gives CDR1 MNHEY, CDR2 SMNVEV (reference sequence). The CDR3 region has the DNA TGTGCCAGCAGTCCTGCGGCTATCTCCTACAATGAGCAGTTCTTC. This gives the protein CASSPAAISYNEQFF.

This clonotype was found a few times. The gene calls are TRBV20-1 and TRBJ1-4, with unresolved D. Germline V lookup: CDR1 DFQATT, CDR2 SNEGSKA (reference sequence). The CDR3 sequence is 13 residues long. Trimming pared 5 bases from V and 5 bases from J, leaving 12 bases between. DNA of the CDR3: TGCAGTGCTCCGACTGACCGGAATGAAAAACTGTTTTTT. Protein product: CSAPTDRNEKLFF.

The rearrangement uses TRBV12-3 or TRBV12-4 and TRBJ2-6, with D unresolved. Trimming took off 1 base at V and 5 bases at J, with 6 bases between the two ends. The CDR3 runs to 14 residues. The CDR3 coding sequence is TGTGCCAGCAGTTTAGGAGCCTGGGCCAACGTCCTGACTTTC. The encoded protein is CASSLGAWANVLTF.

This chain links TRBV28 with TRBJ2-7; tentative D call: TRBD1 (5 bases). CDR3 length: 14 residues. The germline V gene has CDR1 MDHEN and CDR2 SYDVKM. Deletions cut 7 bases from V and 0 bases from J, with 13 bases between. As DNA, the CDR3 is TGTGCCAGCACCTTCTCCGACAGCTCCTACGAGCAGTACTTC. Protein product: CASTFSDSSYEQYF.

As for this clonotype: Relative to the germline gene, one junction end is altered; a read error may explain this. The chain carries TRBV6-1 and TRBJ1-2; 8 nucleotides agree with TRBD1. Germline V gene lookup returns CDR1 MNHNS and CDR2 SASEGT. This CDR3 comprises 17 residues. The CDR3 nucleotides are TGTGCCAGCAGTCAAGCCGGGACAGGCGCTTTTAACTATGGCTACACCTTC. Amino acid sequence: CASSQAGTGAFNYGYTF.

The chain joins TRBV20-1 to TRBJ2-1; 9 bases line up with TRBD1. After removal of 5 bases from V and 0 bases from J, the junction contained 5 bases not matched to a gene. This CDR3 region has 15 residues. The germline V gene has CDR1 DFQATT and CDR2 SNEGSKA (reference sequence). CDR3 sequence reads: CSAWTGVTSYNEQFF. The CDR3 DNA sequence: TGCAGTGCTTGGACAGGGGTCACCTCCTACAATGAGCAGTTCTTC.

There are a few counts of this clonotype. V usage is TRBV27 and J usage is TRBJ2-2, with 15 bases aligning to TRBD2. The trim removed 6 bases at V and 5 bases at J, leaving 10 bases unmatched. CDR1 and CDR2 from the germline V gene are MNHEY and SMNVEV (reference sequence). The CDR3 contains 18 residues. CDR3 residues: CASRGNGLAGGKTGELFF. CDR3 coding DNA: TGTGCCAGCAGGGGCAATGGACTAGCGGGAGGGAAGACCGGGGAGCTGTTTTTT.

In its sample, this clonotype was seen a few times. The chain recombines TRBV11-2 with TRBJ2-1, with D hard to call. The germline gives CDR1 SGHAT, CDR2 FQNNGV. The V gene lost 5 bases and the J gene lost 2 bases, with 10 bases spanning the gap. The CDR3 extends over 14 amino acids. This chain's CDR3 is CASSNRNPYNEQFF. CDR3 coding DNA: TGTGCCAGCAGCAACAGAAACCCCTACAATGAGCAGTTCTTC.

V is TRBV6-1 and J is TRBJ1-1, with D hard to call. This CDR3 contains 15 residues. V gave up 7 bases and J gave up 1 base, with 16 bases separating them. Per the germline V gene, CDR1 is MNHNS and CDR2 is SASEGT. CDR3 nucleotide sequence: TGTGCCAGCAACTATAGGACGGGGAGGAACACTGAAGCTTTCTTT. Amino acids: CASNYRTGRNTEAFF.

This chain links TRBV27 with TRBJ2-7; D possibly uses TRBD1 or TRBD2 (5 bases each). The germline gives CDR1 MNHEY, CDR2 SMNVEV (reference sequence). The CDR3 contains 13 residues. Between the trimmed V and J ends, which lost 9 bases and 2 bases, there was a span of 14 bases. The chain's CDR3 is CARRLEGTYEQYF. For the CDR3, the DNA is TGTGCCAGGCGTTTAGAGGGGACCTACGAGCAGTACTTC.

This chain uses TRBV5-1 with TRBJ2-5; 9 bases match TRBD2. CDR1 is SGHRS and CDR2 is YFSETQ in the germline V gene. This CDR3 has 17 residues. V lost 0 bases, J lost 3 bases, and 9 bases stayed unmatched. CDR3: CASSLVLTSGREETQYF. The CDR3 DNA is TGCGCCAGCAGCTTGGTCCTGACTAGCGGTCGGGAAGAGACCCAGTACTTC.

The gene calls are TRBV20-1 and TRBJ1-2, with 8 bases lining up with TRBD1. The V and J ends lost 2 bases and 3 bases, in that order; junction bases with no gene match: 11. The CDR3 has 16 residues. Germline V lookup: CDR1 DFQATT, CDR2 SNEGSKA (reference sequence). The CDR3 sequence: CSARQPGTGNDYGYTF. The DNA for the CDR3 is TGCAGTGCTAGACAGCCCGGGACAGGAAATGACTATGGCTACACCTTC.

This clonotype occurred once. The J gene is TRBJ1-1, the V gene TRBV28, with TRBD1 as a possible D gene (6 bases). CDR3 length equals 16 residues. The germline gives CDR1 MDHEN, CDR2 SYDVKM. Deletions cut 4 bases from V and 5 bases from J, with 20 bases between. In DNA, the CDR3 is TGTGCCAGCAGTTCCACCCTGGGGGGCGCAGGGACTGAAGCTTTCTTT. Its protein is CASSSTLGGAGTEAFF.

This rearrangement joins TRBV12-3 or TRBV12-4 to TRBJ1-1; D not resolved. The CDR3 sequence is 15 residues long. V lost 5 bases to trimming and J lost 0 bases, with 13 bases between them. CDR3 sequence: CASSVVNRVNTEAFF. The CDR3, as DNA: TGTGCCAGCAGTGTGGTCAACAGAGTGAACACTGAAGCTTTCTTT.

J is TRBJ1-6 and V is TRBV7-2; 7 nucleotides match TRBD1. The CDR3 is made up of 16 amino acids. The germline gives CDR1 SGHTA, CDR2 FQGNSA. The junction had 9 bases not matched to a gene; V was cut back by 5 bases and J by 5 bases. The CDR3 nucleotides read TGTGCCAGCAGCCACCCTGGGCAGGGGGATAATTCACCCCTCCACTTT. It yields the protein CASSHPGQGDNSPLHF.

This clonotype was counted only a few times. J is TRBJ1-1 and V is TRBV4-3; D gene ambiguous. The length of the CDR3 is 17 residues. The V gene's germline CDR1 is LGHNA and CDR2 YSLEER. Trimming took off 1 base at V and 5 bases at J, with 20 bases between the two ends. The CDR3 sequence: CASSQVARGGFVTEAFF. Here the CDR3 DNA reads TGCGCCAGCAGCCAAGTGGCCCGGGGAGGGTTTGTAACTGAAGCTTTCTTT.

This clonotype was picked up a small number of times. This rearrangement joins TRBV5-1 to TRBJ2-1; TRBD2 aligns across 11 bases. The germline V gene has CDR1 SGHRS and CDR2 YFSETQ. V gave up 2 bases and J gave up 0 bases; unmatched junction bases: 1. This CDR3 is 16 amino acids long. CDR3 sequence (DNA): TGCGCCAGCAGCTTTAGCGGGAGGGGCTCCTACAATGAGCAGTTCTTC. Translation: CASSFSGRGSYNEQFF.

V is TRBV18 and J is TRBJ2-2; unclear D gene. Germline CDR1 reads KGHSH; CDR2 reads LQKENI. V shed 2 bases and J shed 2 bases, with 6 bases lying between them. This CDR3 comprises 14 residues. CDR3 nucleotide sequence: TGTGCCAGCTCACCAATCAGAAACACCGGGGAGCTGTTTTTT. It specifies CASSPIRNTGELFF.

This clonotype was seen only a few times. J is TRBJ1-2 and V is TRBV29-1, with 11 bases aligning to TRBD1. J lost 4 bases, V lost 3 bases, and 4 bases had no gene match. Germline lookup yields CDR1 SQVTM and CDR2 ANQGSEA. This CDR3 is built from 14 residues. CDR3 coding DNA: TGCAGCGTTGATGGGACAGGGGGTAGCTATGGCTACACCTTC. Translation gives CSVDGTGGSYGYTF.

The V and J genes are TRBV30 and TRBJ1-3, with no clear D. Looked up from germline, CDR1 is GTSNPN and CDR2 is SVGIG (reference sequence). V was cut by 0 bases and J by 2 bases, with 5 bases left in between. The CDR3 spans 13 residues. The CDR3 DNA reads TGTGCCTGGAGTGTTCTCGCTGGAAACACCATATATTTT. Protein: CAWSVLAGNTIYF.

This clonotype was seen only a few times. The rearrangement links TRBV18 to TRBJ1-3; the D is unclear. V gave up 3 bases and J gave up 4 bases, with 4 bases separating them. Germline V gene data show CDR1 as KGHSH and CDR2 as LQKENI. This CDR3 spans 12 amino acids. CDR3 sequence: CASSPRGNTIYF. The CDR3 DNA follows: TGTGCCAGCTCACCCCGAGGAAACACCATATATTTT.

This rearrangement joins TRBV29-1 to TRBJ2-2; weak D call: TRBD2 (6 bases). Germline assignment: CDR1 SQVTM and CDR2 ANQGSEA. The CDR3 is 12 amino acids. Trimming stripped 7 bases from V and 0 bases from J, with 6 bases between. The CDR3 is CSAGANTGELFF. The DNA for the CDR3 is TGCAGCGCGGGGGCGAACACCGGGGAGCTGTTTTTT.

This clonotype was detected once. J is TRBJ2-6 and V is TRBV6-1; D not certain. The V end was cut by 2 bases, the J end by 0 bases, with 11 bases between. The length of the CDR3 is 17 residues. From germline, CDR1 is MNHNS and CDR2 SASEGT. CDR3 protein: CASSEFPWSSGANVLTF. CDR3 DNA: TGTGCCAGCAGTGAATTTCCGTGGAGCTCTGGGGCCAACGTCCTGACTTTC.